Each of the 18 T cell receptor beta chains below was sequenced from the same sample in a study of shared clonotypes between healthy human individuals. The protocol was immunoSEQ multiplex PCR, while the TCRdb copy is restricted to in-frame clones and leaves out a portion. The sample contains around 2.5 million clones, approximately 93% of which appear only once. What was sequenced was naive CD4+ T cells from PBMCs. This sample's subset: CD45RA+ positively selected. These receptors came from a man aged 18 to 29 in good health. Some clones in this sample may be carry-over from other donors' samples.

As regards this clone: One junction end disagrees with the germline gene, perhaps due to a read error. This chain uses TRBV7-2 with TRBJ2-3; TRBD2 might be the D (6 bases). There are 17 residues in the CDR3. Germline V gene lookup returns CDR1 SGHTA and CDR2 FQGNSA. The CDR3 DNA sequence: TGTGCCAGCAGATTAGGGGCGGGGACTTCTAGCACAGATACGCAGTATTTT. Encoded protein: CASRLGAGTSSTDTQYF.

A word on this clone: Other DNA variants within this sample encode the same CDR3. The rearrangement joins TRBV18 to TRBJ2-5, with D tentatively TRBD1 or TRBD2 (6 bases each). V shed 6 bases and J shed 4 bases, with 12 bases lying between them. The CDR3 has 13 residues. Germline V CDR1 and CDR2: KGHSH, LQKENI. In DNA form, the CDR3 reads TGTGCCAGCTCGCCTGGAGGGGGAGAGACCCAGTACTTC. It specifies CASSPGGGETQYF.

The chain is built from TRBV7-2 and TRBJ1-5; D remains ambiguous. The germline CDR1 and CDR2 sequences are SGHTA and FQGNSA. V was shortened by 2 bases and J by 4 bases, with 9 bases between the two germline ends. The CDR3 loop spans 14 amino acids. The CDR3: CASSLYGRNQPQHF. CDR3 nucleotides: TGTGCCAGCAGCTTATATGGCAGAAATCAGCCCCAGCATTTT.

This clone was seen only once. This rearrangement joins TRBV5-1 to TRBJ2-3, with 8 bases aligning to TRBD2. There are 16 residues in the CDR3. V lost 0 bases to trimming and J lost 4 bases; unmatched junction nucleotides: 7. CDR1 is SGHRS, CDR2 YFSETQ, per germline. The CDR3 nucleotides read TGCGCCAGCAGCTTGGGGACTAGCCAAGGGGCAGATACGCAGTATTTT. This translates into CASSLGTSQGADTQYF.

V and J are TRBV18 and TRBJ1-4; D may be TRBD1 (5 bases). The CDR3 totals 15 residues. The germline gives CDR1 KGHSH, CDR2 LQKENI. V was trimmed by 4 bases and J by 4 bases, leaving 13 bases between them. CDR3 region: CASSQLRGNNEKLFF. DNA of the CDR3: TGTGCCAGCTCACAATTAAGGGGCAATAATGAAAAACTGTTTTTT.

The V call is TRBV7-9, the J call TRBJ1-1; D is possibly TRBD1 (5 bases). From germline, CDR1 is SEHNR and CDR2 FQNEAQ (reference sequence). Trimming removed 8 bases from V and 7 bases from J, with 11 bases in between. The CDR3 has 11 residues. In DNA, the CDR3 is TGTGCCAGCGTCGTAGGGGTTGAAGCTTTCTTT. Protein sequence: CASVVGVEAFF. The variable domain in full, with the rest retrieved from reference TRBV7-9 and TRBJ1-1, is DTGVSQNPRHKITKRGQNVTFRCDPISEHNRLYWYRQTLGQGPEFLTYFQNEAQLEKSRLLSDRFSAERPKGSFSTLEIQRTEQGDSAMYLCASVVGVEAFFGQGTRLTVV.

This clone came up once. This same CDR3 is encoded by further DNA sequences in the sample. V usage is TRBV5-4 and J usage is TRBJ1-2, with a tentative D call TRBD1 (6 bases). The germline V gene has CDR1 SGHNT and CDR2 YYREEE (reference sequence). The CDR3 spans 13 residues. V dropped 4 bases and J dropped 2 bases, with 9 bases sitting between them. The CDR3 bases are TGTGCCAGCAGCGTCGACAGGAACTATGGCTACACCTTC. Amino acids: CASSVDRNYGYTF.

For the CDR3, the DNA is TGTGCCAGTAAATCAGTGAGGGTGGGTCAGCCCCAGCATTTT. This encodes CASKSVRVGQPQHF. The chain has TRBV19 and TRBJ1-5, with no clear D. Trimming stripped 7 bases from V and 6 bases from J, with 16 bases between. Germline-derived CDR1 and CDR2 are LNHDA and SQIVND (reference sequence). The CDR3 contains 14 residues.

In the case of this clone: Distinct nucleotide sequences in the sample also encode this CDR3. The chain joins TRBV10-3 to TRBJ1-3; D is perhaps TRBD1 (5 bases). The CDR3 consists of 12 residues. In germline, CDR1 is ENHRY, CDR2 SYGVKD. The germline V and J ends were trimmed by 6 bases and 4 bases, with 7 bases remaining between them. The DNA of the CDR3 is TGTGCCATCAGCGGGGCAGGAAACACCATATATTTT. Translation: CAISGAGNTIYF.

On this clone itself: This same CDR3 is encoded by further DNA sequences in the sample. CDR3 residues: CASSVGGSTEAFF. CDR3 bases: TGTGCCAGCAGCGTAGGGGGGTCCACTGAAGCTTTCTTT. The V and J genes are TRBV9 and TRBJ1-1; weak D call: TRBD1 (5 bases). The CDR3 sequence is 13 residues long. Germline V gene data show CDR1 as SGDLS and CDR2 as YYNGEE. V was pared by 0 bases and J by 4 bases, with 7 bases between.

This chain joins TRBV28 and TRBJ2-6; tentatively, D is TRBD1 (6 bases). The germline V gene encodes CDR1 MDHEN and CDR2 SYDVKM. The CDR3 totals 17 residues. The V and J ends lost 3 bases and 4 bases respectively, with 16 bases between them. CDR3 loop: CASSFPTGTRGANVLTF. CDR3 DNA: TGTGCCAGCAGTTTCCCCACAGGGACGAGGGGGGCCAACGTCCTGACTTTC.

For the CDR3, the DNA is TGTGCCAGCAGCTTAGGGTCTTCTGGAAACACCATATATTTT. This translates into CASSLGSSGNTIYF. The V gene is TRBV7-8, the J gene TRBJ1-3; unclear D gene. The CDR3 is 14 amino acids. Deletions cut 1 base from V and 1 base from J, with 5 bases between. Germline-derived CDR1 and CDR2 are SGHVS and FQNEAQ.

The CDR3 region has the DNA TGTGCCTGGAGTCCGGGACTAGCGGGAGAAGGCGAGCAGTACTTC. This codes for CAWSPGLAGEGEQYF. V gene TRBV30 combines with J gene TRBJ2-7; 14 bases agree with TRBD2. The V gene's germline CDR1 is GTSNPN and CDR2 SVGIG (reference sequence). The CDR3 covers 15 residues. V trimming: 2 bases; J trimming: 6 bases; junction bases outside the gene matches: 6.

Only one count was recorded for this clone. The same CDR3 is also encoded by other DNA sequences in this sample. CDR3 protein: CASSEAGGSYNEQFF. In DNA, the CDR3 is TGTGCCAGCAGTGAGGCGGGAGGCTCTTACAATGAGCAGTTCTTC. This chain connects TRBV2 to TRBJ2-1; 8 bases align to TRBD2. Germline-derived CDR1 and CDR2 are SNHLY and FYNNEI. The CDR3 extends over 15 amino acids. Trimming cost V 3 bases and J 4 bases; bases outside gene matches: 5.

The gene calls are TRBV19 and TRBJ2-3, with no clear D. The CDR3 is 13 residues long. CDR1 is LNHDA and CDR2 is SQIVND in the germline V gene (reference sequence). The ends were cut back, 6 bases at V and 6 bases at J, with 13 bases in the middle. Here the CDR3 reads CASSAGSSDTQYF. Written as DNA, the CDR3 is TGTGCCAGTAGCGCAGGTTCCTCGGATACGCAGTATTTT.

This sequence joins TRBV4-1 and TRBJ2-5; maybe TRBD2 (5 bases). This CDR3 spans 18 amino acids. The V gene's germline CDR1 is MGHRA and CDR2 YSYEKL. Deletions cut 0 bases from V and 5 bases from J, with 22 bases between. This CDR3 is CASSQDIVGVGVGETQYF. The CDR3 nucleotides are TGCGCCAGCAGCCAAGATATCGTGGGAGTTGGGGTAGGCGAGACCCAGTACTTC.

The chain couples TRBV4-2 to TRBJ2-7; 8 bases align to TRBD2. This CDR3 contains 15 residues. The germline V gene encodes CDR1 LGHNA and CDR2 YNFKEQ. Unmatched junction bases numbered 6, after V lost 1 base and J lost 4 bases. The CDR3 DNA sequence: TGTGCCAGCAGCCAAGTATCGCGGGAGGCTTACGAGCAGTACTTC. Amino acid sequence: CASSQVSREAYEQYF.

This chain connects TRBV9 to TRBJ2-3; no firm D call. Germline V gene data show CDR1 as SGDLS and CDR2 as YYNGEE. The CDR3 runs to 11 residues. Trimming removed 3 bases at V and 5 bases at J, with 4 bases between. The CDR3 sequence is CASSDQDTQYF. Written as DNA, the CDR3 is TGTGCCAGCAGCGATCAAGATACGCAGTATTTT.